These T cell receptor beta chains were read from a single sample in a study of T cell responses to AZD1222 COVID-19 vaccine. The method was immunoSEQ multiplex PCR; TCRdb's version includes in-frame clones alone and lacks a portion of them. The data hold some 150,000 clones, with approximately 93% observed a single time. Here the sequenced sample was peripheral blood, taken on day 0 of AZD1222 vaccination. The receptors derive from an adult in good health. Both conserved end residues are part of each CDR3. A D gene is named only where the DNA matches it firmly. A clone size is listed for some rows: how often the clone was seen (once, few, many), or a class if it is expanded.

j_gene | d_gene | v_gene | abundance | CDR3nt | CDR3aa
TRBJ2-7 | TRBD1 | TRBV11-2 | NA | TGTGCCAGCAGTCCCGGGACAGGGTGGCGCGAGCAGTACTTC | CASSPGTGWREQYF
TRBJ2-7 | TRBD2 | TRBV27 | NA | TGTGCCAGCAGTTTACCACTAGCGGGTGCCTACGAGCAGTACTTC | CASSLPLAGAYEQYF
TRBJ1-2 | NA | TRBV19 | NA | TGTGCCAGTAGTATAGGGGTTGACTATGGCTACACCTTC | CASSIGVDYGYTF
TRBJ2-2 | NA | TRBV5-1 | once | TGCGCCAGCAGCTTGGTCGTCGCGGGGGCCATCACCGGGGAGCTGTTTTTT | CASSLVVAGAITGELFF
TRBJ2-1 | NA | TRBV6-6 | NA | TGTGCCAGCAGTTACAAGTGGTCTTCTACTAATGAGCAGTTCTTC | CASSYKWSSTNEQFF
TRBJ1-1 | NA | TRBV27 | NA | TGTGCCAGCAGTTTGTCGCTACAAGGGCAGTGGGCCACTGAAGCTTTCTTT | CASSLSLQGQWATEAFF
TRBJ1-3 | TRBD1 | TRBV27 | NA | TGTGCCAGCAGTTTTCAGGGGGCTACTGGAAACACCATATATTTT | CASSFQGATGNTIYF
TRBJ2-2 | NA | TRBV3-1/TRBV3-2 | NA | TGTGCCAGCAGCGGCACCGGGGAGCTGTTTTTT | CASSGTGELFF
TRBJ2-7 | NA | TRBV18 | NA | TGTGCCAGCTCACCTGGAAGGACAGTCACCTACGAGCAGTACTTC | CASSPGRTVTYEQYF
TRBJ2-7 | NA | TRBV5-1 | NA | TGCGCCAGCAGCTTAAACTCCTACGAGCAGTACTTC | CASSLNSYEQYF
TRBJ2-1 | TRBD2 | TRBV7-7 | NA | TGTGCCAGCAGCCCAGGGACTAGCGGGAATTTAAATGAGCAGTTCTTC | CASSPGTSGNLNEQFF
TRBJ2-2 | NA | TRBV2 | NA | TGTGCCAGCAGTGATGCAGGACTTTTGAACACCGGGGAGCTGTTTTTT | CASSDAGLLNTGELFF
TRBJ2-1 | NA | TRBV29-1 | NA | TGCAGCGTTCGCGCGCCAATCCGCAATGAGCAGTTCTTC | CSVRAPIRNEQFF
TRBJ1-1 | NA | TRBV29-1 | NA | TGCAGCGTGTCCGGGTTCGCCACTGAAGCTTTCTTT | CSVSGFATEAFF
TRBJ2-7 | NA | TRBV4-1 | NA | TGCGCCAGCAGCCAAGATTTCGGGCAAACGTACTCCTACGAGCAGTACTTC | CASSQDFGQTYSYEQYF
TRBJ2-5 | TRBD2 | TRBV5-4 | NA | TGTGCCAGCAGCTTGTCTCTCCGGACTAGCAGACTACAAGAGACCCAGTACTTC | CASSLSLRTSRLQETQYF
TRBJ1-2 | TRBD1 | TRBV11-2 | NA | TGTGCCAGCAGCCCTCCGGGACAGGGGGGATTAGGGTATGGCTACACCTTC | CASSPPGQGGLGYGYTF
TRBJ2-2 | TRBD1 | TRBV19 | NA | TGTGCCAGTAGTTTCCGGACAGGGGGCTTTACCGGGGAGCTGTTTTTT | CASSFRTGGFTGELFF
TRBJ2-5 | NA | TRBV1 | NA | TGCACCAGCAGCGGAAGGACAGGGAGGGGAGGAGAGACCCAGTACTTC | CTSSGRTGRGGETQYF
TRBJ1-5 | NA | TRBV5-4 | NA | TGTGCCAGCATCCCCCCCGAGACAGCAAATTCACCGGGTAGCAATCAGCCCCAGCATTTT | CASIPPETANSPGSNQPQHF
TRBJ2-1 | NA | TRBV5-1 | NA | TGCGCCAGCAGCTTGGGACAGTACAATGAGCAGTTCTTC | CASSLGQYNEQFF
TRBJ1-2 | NA | TRBV6-5 | NA | TGTGCCAGCCGTTCCCTCCTTAGGTATGGCTACACCTTC | CASRSLLRYGYTF
TRBJ2-7 | TRBD1 | TRBV12-3/TRBV12-4 | NA | TGTGCCAGCAGCCGGACAGGGATGGGAGAGCAGTACTTC | CASSRTGMGEQYF
TRBJ1-6 | TRBD1 | TRBV6-5 | once | TGTGCCTCGGGGACAGGGGGCCCACCCCTCCACTTT | CASGTGGPPLHF
TRBJ2-3 | NA | TRBV2 | NA | TGTGCCAGCACAATTACGGCCCGATCAGATACGCAGTATTTT | CASTITARSDTQYF
TRBJ2-1 | TRBD2 | TRBV5-1 | NA | TGCGCCAACAGCCCCTGGACTAGCGGTGGGGGGAAAAATGAGCAGTTCTTC | CANSPWTSGGGKNEQFF
TRBJ2-2 | TRBD2 | TRBV11-3 | NA | TGTGCCAGCAGCCCACGCCCGGGACTAGCGGGACAACGCGTCACCGGGGAGCTGTTTTTT | CASSPRPGLAGQRVTGELFF
TRBJ2-1 | NA | TRBV4-1 | NA | TGCGCCAGCAGCCGGTGGCTTAACAATGAGCAGTTCTTC | CASSRWLNNEQFF
TRBJ1-6 | NA | TRBV5-5 | NA | TGTGCCAGCAGCTTGTTAAAACAGGGATCCTATAATTCACCCCTCCACTTT | CASSLLKQGSYNSPLHF
TRBJ1-4 | NA | TRBV5-6 | NA | TGTGCCAGCAGCCGGACAGTCGGGACTAATGAAAAACTGTTTTTT | CASSRTVGTNEKLFF
TRBJ2-5 | TRBD2 | TRBV24-1 | NA | TGTGCCACCAGTGATGGGGGGGGAGAGACCCAGTACTTC | CATSDGGGETQYF
TRBJ1-2 | NA | TRBV5-1 | few | TGCGCCAGCAAGGTCGATCCGGGACCGGGACCTGGCTACACCTTC | CASKVDPGPGPGYTF
TRBJ1-1 | NA | TRBV18 | once | TGTGCCAGCTCACCTGATATGGCCTTCATGAACACTGAAGCTTTCTTT | CASSPDMAFMNTEAFF
TRBJ2-1 | TRBD2 | TRBV7-6 | NA | TGTGCCAGCAGCTCGGGTTTCGGGACTAGCGGGCTCTACTACAATGAGCAGTTCTTC | CASSSGFGTSGLYYNEQFF
TRBJ2-7 | TRBD1 | TRBV19 | NA | TGTGCCAGTAGTCTACAGGGGGTGGGAGAGCAGTACTTC | CASSLQGVGEQYF
TRBJ1-3 | NA | TRBV6-5 | once | TGTGCCAGCAGTTACATGGGGGGCAGAAACACCATATATTTT | CASSYMGGRNTIYF
TRBJ1-5 | TRBD1 | TRBV20-1 | NA | TGCAGTGCTAGTAGACAGGGGGGCAATCAGCCCCAGCATTTT | CSASRQGGNQPQHF
TRBJ1-3 | NA | TRBV4-1 | NA | TGCGCCAGCAACGGACATTCCCCCGGAAACACCATATATTTT | CASNGHSPGNTIYF
TRBJ2-1 | NA | TRBV28 | NA | TGTGCCAGCAGTTTTCGGGGGGCCCGATACAATGAGCAGTTCTTC | CASSFRGARYNEQFF
TRBJ1-2 | TRBD1 | TRBV20-1 | NA | TGCAGTGCTAGTGCTTGGGACCCATCCATAAACAGGGGCCGGGGCTACACCTTC | CSASAWDPSINRGRGYTF
TRBJ1-1 | NA | TRBV19 | NA | TGTGCCAGTACCAGCTTAAATAGTAACACTGAAGCTTTCTTT | CASTSLNSNTEAFF
TRBJ2-1 | NA | TRBV7-8 | NA | TGTGCCAGCAGCCGTTGGGATGAGCAGTTCTTC | CASSRWDEQFF
TRBJ1-4 | NA | TRBV6-6 | NA | TGTGCCAGCAGCCTAAGCTTTGAAAAACTGTTTTTT | CASSLSFEKLFF
TRBJ1-4 | NA | TRBV27 | NA | TGTGCCAGCAGTCTCACGTCACAGGGTGGAAAACTGTTTTTT | CASSLTSQGGKLFF
TRBJ1-3 | NA | TRBV6-5 | NA | TGTGCCAGCAGGGGATTCACAGGGCCCCGAAACACCATATATTTT | CASRGFTGPRNTIYF
TRBJ2-7 | NA | TRBV10-3 | NA | TGTGCCGCCCGGGGCTCCTACGAGCAGTACTTC | CAARGSYEQYF
TRBJ2-3 | NA | TRBV3-1/TRBV3-2 | NA | TGTGCCAGCAGCCAATTCGGGGGCACTAGCGTGGCTACGCAGTATTTT | CASSQFGGTSVATQYF
TRBJ1-6 | TRBD1 | TRBV27 | NA | TGTGCCAGCAGTTTAACCGGGACAGGCAGCTCCTATAATTCACCCCTCCACTTT | CASSLTGTGSSYNSPLHF
TRBJ1-6 | TRBD1 | TRBV5-6 | NA | TGTGCCAGCAGCTTGGACAGGGGTAATCCCAATTCACCCCTCCACTTT | CASSLDRGNPNSPLHF
TRBJ1-5 | TRBD1 | TRBV6-5 | NA | TGTGCCAGCAGCGACAGGGATAGCAATCAGCCCCAGCATTTT | CASSDRDSNQPQHF
TRBJ1-2 | NA | TRBV5-4 | NA | TGTGCCAGCAGCACCCAACTAGACAGTCGCTATGGCTACACCTTC | CASSTQLDSRYGYTF
TRBJ1-4 | NA | TRBV6-1 | NA | TGTGCCAGCAGTGGACGCTCGGTGGCAACTAATGAAAAACTGTTTTTT | CASSGRSVATNEKLFF
TRBJ1-6 | TRBD1 | TRBV5-1 | NA | TGCGCCAGCAGCTCGGGACAGCCCGACTCACCCCTCCACTTT | CASSSGQPDSPLHF
TRBJ1-2 | NA | TRBV6-5 | NA | TGTGCCAGCAGCCCCGGGGGTCAGGATGGCTACACCTTC | CASSPGGQDGYTF
TRBJ2-1 | TRBD2 | TRBV12-3/TRBV12-4 | NA | TGTGCCAGCAATTTTCCCGGGACTAGCGGGCAGTTCTTC | CASNFPGTSGQFF
TRBJ2-3 | NA | TRBV10-1 | NA | TGCGCCAGCAGTGCCGGGGGAACGCAGTATTTT | CASSAGGTQYF
TRBJ1-2 | NA | TRBV18 | NA | TGTGCCAGCTCTCCTCAGGGAGGCAGGCGAGCTAACTATGGCTACACCTTC | CASSPQGGRRANYGYTF
TRBJ1-5 | TRBD1 | TRBV6-5 | NA | TGTGCCAGCAGAAACGGACAGGGTTGGTACCAGCCCCAGCATTTT | CASRNGQGWYQPQHF
TRBJ1-2 | NA | TRBV7-2 | NA | TGTGCCAGCAGCTTGACCAGGTTGAGTGGCTACACCTTC | CASSLTRLSGYTF